What follows are 13 T cell receptor beta chains derived from one specimen sequenced in a study of tumour-infiltrating T cells in Burkitt lymphoma. Assay: immunoSEQ multiplex PCR; the TCRdb copy retains only in-frame clones and omits some. The sample includes approximately 130 clones, 18% seen only once; the top ten take more than 12%. Sample: tumor tissue. These receptors came from a human donor with Burkitt lymphoma.

This clone was detected only a few times. This sequence joins TRBV18 and TRBJ1-2; the match to TRBD1 covers 7 bases. This CDR3 is 14 amino acids long. The V segment lost 8 bases and the J segment 5 bases; nucleotides outside the gene matches: 11. Germline CDR1 KGHSH, CDR2 LQKENI. CDR3 coding DNA: TGTGCCAGCGAAGCTTCCGGGACAGCATATGGCTACACCTTC. Protein: CASEASGTAYGYTF.

This clone was counted only a few times. The chain employs TRBV5-1 and TRBJ2-7; 8 bases are shared with TRBD1. V shed 4 bases, J shed 2 bases, and the junction held 8 bases outside the gene matches. The CDR3 consists of 15 residues. CDR1 is SGHRS, CDR2 YFSETQ, per germline. This chain's CDR3 is CASSTGTGFAYEQYF. The CDR3 DNA follows: TGCGCCAGCAGCACGGGGACAGGTTTTGCCTACGAGCAGTACTTC.

This sequence joins TRBV29-1 and TRBJ2-7; D perhaps matches TRBD2 (5 bases). The V end lost 6 bases, the J end lost 5 bases, and 17 bases lay between the germline ends. Germline assignment: CDR1 SQVTM and CDR2 ANQGSEA. The CDR3 extends over 13 amino acids. CDR3 sequence: CSVASSSGHEQYF. The CDR3 bases are TGCAGCGTCGCATCTAGCTCCGGACACGAGCAGTACTTC.

The chain joins TRBV23-1 to TRBJ1-4; a weak D match, TRBD1 (5 bases). TRBV23-1 falls under the ORF class, with uncertain function. This CDR3 contains 13 residues. Trimming took off 5 bases at V and 5 bases at J, with 9 bases between the two ends. CDR3 protein: CASSVGRNEKLFF. The CDR3 bases are TGCGCCAGCAGTGTGGGACGGAATGAAAAACTGTTTTTT.

Only a few counts were recorded for this clone. The rearrangement uses TRBV6-6 and TRBJ1-1; D gene ambiguous. The germline gives CDR1 MNHNY, CDR2 SVGAGI (reference sequence). This CDR3 has 13 amino acids. V gave up 5 bases and J gave up 10 bases, with 17 bases separating them. CDR3 sequence: CASSTSNPIGAFF. The CDR3 DNA is TGTGCCAGCAGTACTAGCAACCCCATCGGAGCTTTCTTT.

This sequence joins TRBV27 and TRBJ2-1; no clear D gene. Germline CDR1 reads MNHEY; CDR2 reads SMNVEV (reference sequence). V gave up 2 bases and J gave up 9 bases, with 20 bases separating them. The CDR3 sequence is 16 residues long. The CDR3 loop reads CASSLDRHPYDGEQFF. CDR3 in DNA: TGTGCCAGCAGTTTAGACCGGCACCCTTACGATGGTGAGCAGTTCTTC.

Remarks on this clone: One end of the junction is discordant with germline, which a read error may explain. The chain employs TRBV7-9 and TRBJ2-1; the D gene could be TRBD1 or TRBD2 (6 bases each). Germline lookup yields CDR1 SEHNR and CDR2 FQNEAQ (reference sequence). This CDR3 is built from 14 residues. The CDR3 protein is CASSLEGGWDEQFF. The CDR3 nucleotides read TGTGCCAGCAGCTTAGAAGGGGGGTGGGATGAACAGTTCTTC.

The table lists this clone with a few counts. The chain links TRBV7-2 to TRBJ2-7; the D gene is possibly TRBD2 (5 bases). Germline assignment: CDR1 SGHTA and CDR2 FQGNSA. There are 12 residues in the CDR3. Trimming shortened V by 5 bases and J by 3 bases, and 8 bases separated the two germline ends. The CDR3 DNA sequence: TGTGCCAGCAGCCCTACTAGCTACGAGCAGTACTTC. This gives the protein CASSPTSYEQYF.

This clone was observed a handful of times. This chain connects TRBV7-9 to TRBJ1-1; D is unclear. Germline loops: CDR1 SEHNR, CDR2 FQNEAQ (reference sequence). The V gene lost 8 bases and the J gene lost 4 bases, with 11 bases spanning the gap. The CDR3 runs to 12 residues. This CDR3 is CASSQRATEAFF. The CDR3, as DNA: TGTGCCAGCTCCCAGAGGGCCACTGAAGCTTTCTTT. Supplemented by reference TRBV7-9 and TRBJ1-1, the full variable domain reads DTGVSQNPRHKITKRGQNVTFRCDPISEHNRLYWYRQTLGQGPEFLTYFQNEAQLEKSRLLSDRFSAERPKGSFSTLEIQRTEQGDSAMYLCASSQRATEAFFGQGTRLTVV.

The V gene is TRBV18, the J gene TRBJ2-1; possible D gene TRBD1, 5 bases. The CDR3 spans 16 residues. Trimming left V 4 bases short and J 6 bases short, with 19 bases between. Germline V gene sequence: CDR1 KGHSH, CDR2 LQKENI. CDR3 sequence (DNA): TGTGCCAGCTCACTCAACACCGCAAGAAGGGGCAATGAGCAGTTCTTC. As protein: CASSLNTARRGNEQFF.

There are a few counts of this clone. This rearrangement joins TRBV11-2 to TRBJ2-7; D uncertain. Germline CDR1 is SGHAT and CDR2 is FQNNGV. Trimming left V 5 bases short and J 10 bases short, with 15 bases between. CDR3 size: 12 residues. The CDR3 DNA reads TGTGCCAGCAGCCAATTTATTGGTGGACAGTACTTC. Translation gives CASSQFIGGQYF.

Here the CDR3 DNA reads TGCGCCAGCAGCCAAGGGAGGGGCAGCTACGAGCAGTACTTC. Its translation: CASSQGRGSYEQYF. V is TRBV4-3 and J is TRBJ2-7; perhaps TRBD2 as D (6 bases). V lost 1 base and J 3 bases, leaving 10 bases between the germline ends. The V gene's germline CDR1 is LGHNA and CDR2 YSLEER. The CDR3 is made up of 14 amino acids.

This sequence joins TRBV7-9 and TRBJ2-2; no clear D gene. The CDR3 loop spans 13 amino acids. Germline V gene data show CDR1 as SEHNR and CDR2 as FQNEAQ (reference sequence). V was shortened by 7 bases and J by 2 bases, with 8 bases between the two germline ends. The CDR3 DNA reads TGTGCCAGCATGGAGAGAAACACCGGGGAGCTGTTTTTT. This gives the protein CASMERNTGELFF. The full variable domain, its missing parts supplied by reference TRBV7-9 and TRBJ2-2, is DTGVSQNPRHKITKRGQNVTFRCDPISEHNRLYWYRQTLGQGPEFLTYFQNEAQLEKSRLLSDRFSAERPKGSFSTLEIQRTEQGDSAMYLCASMERNTGELFFGEGSRLTVL.